One TCR beta chain is described in this entry. Its antigen is undetermined. Though probably carrying unrecorded immune exposures, donors were nominally healthy at sampling. Primers included in the PCR were 60 Vbeta and 13 Jbeta primers. Assay: immunoSEQ multiplex PCR; the TCRdb copy retains only in-frame clones and omits some. Of some 140,000 clones listed, less than 80% are singletons. The data were taken from a study of cytomegalovirus exposure and HLA in healthy donors. Study overall: The Caucasian-associated ancestry cluster held 65% to 85% of under 450 genotyped donors. Study-wide findings and caveats: The listing of roughly 160 TCR beta chains classed them as cytomegalovirus-associated. In a later analysis, most CMV-associated TCR beta chains appeared HLA-restricted.

V dropped 3 bases and J dropped 4; count of bases not matched to a gene: 7. From germline, CDR1 is LGHNA and CDR2 YSLEER. The CDR3 runs to 15 residues. V is TRBV4-3 and J is TRBJ1-1; 8 bases map to TRBD1. Source material: PBMCs. The clonotype originates from a woman between 50 and 59 years old in good health and CMV-seropositive. This CDR3 reads CASSQTGVEGTEAFF. Written as DNA, the CDR3 is TGCGCCAGCAGCCAGACAGGGGTTGAAGGCACTGAAGCTTTCTTT.